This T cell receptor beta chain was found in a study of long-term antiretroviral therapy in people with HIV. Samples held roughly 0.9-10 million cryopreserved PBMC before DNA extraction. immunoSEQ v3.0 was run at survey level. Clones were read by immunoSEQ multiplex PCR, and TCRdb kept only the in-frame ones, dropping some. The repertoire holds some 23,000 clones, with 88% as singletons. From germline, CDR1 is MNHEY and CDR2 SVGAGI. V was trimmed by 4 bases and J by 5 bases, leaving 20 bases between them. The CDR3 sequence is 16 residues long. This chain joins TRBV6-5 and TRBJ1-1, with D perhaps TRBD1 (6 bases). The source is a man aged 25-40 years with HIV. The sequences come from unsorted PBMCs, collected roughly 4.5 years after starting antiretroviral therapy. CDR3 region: CASSLGTPGGLTEAFF. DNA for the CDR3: TGTGCCAGCAGTTTAGGGACACCCGGGGGTCTGACTGAAGCTTTCTTT.